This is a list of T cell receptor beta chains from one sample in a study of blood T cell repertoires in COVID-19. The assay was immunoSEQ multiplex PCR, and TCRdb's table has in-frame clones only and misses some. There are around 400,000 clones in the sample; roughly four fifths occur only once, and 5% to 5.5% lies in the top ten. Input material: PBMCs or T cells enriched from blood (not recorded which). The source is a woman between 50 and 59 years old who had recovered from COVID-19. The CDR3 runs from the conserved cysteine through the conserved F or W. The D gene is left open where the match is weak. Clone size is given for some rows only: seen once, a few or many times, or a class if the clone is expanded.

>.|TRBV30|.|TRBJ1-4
CAWGGGKLFF
TGTGCCTGGGGAGGCGGAAAACTGTTTTTT
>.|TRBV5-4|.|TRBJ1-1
CASSLGRDTKNTEAFF
TGTGCCAGCAGCCTAGGCCGGGACACGAAGAACACTGAAGCTTTCTTT
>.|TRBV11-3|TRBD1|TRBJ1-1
CASSLVTGDTEAFF
TGTGCCAGCAGCTTAGTGACAGGGGACACTGAAGCTTTCTTT
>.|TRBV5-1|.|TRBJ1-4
CASSTRVGRVEIATNEKLFF
TGCGCCAGCAGCACCCGCGTGGGCAGGGTGGAGATTGCAACTAATGAAAAACTGTTTTTT
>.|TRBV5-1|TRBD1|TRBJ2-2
CASSLDDRGVAGELFF
TGCGCCAGCAGCTTGGATGACAGGGGAGTTGCCGGGGAGCTGTTTTTT
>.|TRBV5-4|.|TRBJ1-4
CASSYGGSTNEKLFF
TGTGCCAGCAGCTACGGCGGCTCAACTAATGAAAAACTGTTTTTT
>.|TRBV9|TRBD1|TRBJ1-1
CASSFQGGRGTEAFF
TGTGCCAGCAGCTTCCAAGGGGGCCGGGGCACTGAAGCTTTCTTT
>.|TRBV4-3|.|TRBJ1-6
CASSQDRNSPLHF
TGCGCCAGCAGCCAAGATCGTAATTCACCCCTCCACTTT
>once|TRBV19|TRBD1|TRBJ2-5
CASSGGTGGKKETQYF
TGTGCCAGTAGTGGTGGGACAGGGGGCAAGAAAGAGACCCAGTACTTC
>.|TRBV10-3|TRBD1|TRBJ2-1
CAISGDRKNYNEQFF
TGTGCCATCAGTGGGGACAGGAAGAATTACAATGAGCAGTTCTTC
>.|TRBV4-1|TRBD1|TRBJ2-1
CASSRTGANEQFF
TGCGCCAGCAGCCGAACAGGGGCCAATGAGCAGTTCTTC
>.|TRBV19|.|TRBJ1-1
CASSIGWNTEAFF
TGTGCCAGTAGTATTGGCTGGAACACTGAAGCTTTCTTT
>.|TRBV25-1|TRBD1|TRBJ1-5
CASSSTGDSNQPQHF
TGTGCCAGCAGTTCGACAGGGGATAGCAATCAGCCCCAGCATTTT
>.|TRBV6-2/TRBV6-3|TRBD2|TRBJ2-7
CASSFSGRYYEQYF
TGTGCCAGCAGTTTTAGCGGGAGGTACTACGAGCAGTACTTC